This T cell receptor (beta chain) was sequenced for a study of blood T cell repertoires in COVID-19. Assay: immunoSEQ multiplex PCR; the TCRdb copy retains only in-frame clones and omits some. The top ten clones hold roughly a tenth of a sample with some 240,000 clones, approximately 88% of them seen once. The specimen sequenced was peripheral blood. The sequence was obtained from a woman aged 70 to 79 with COVID-19, enrolled during active disease.

CDR3 residues: CASSPTGMTGNTIYF. The CDR3 nucleotides are TGTGCCAGCAGCCCTACAGGGATGACTGGAAACACCATATATTTT. The chain employs TRBV9 and TRBJ1-3; D possibly corresponds to TRBD1 (6 bases). Germline loops: CDR1 SGDLS, CDR2 YYNGEE. Trimming cost V 4 bases and J 2 bases, with 13 bases left between them. The CDR3 contains 15 residues.